The 29 T cell receptor beta chains reported below all come from one sample, sequenced in a study of T cell responses to AZD1222 COVID-19 vaccine. Using immunoSEQ multiplex PCR, the repertoire was profiled, and TCRdb retains in-frame clones only, with some absent. The table lists around 100,000 clones, roughly 89% of them singletons, with about 15% in the top ten. This material consisted of peripheral blood, taken on day 0 of AZD1222 vaccination. The receptor set was obtained from an adult in good health.

The chain has TRBV19 and TRBJ2-2; no clear D. This CDR3 has 14 residues. V gave up 7 bases and J gave up 4 bases, with 13 bases separating them. In germline, CDR1 is LNHDA, CDR2 SQIVND (reference sequence). The CDR3 region is CASNVSPITGELFF. CDR3 nucleotide sequence: TGTGCCAGTAACGTGAGTCCTATCACCGGGGAGCTGTTTTTT.

The rearrangement joins TRBV9 to TRBJ1-2; D not certain. The CDR3 runs to 14 residues. CDR1 and CDR2 (germline): SGDLS, YYNGEE. Trimming took 0 bases from V and 4 from J, leaving 10 bases between them. The CDR3 here is CASSVGTEAYGYTF. CDR3 coding DNA: TGTGCCAGCAGCGTAGGGACTGAGGCCTATGGCTACACCTTC. Full variable domain (rest looked up from reference TRBV9 and TRBJ1-2): DSGVTQTPKHLITATGQRVTLRCSPRSGDLSVYWYQQSLDQGLQFLIQYYNGEERAKGNILERFSAQQFPDLHSELNLSSLELGDSALYFCASSVGTEAYGYTFGSGTRLTVV.

The V gene is TRBV6-5, the J gene TRBJ1-5, with TRBD1 matching 7 bases. The germline V gene has CDR1 MNHEY and CDR2 SVGAGI. The V and J ends lost 3 bases and 4 bases, in that order; junction bases with no gene match: 9. CDR3 length: 16 amino acids. Here the CDR3 reads CASSYLPPGGNQPQHF. The CDR3 nucleotides are TGTGCCAGCAGTTATCTCCCCCCAGGGGGTAATCAGCCCCAGCATTTT.

The chain joins TRBV6-5 to TRBJ2-7; D is possibly TRBD1 (5 bases). Trimming took 5 bases from V and 2 from J, leaving 13 bases between them. CDR3 length equals 14 residues. The germline V gene encodes CDR1 MNHEY and CDR2 SVGAGI. The CDR3 DNA reads TGTGCCAGCAGTCCGAACAGGAAAACCTACGAGCAGTACTTC. This encodes CASSPNRKTYEQYF.

This sequence joins TRBV7-7 and TRBJ1-1; D call uncertain. The germline gives CDR1 SSHAT, CDR2 FNYEAQ (reference sequence). The CDR3 is 13 amino acids. Between the trimmed V and J ends, which lost 0 bases and 4 bases, there was a span of 6 bases. The CDR3 DNA reads as TGTGCCAGCAGCTTAGCGGTGGGCACTGAAGCTTTCTTT. Its translation: CASSLAVGTEAFF. The entire variable domain, with the rest obtained from reference TRBV7-7 and TRBJ1-1, is as follows: GAGVSQSPRYKVTKRGQDVTLRCDPISSHATLYWYQQALGQGPEFLTYFNYEAQPDKSGLPSDRFSAERPEGSISTLTIQRTEQRDSAMYRCASSLAVGTEAFFGQGTRLTVV.

The chain couples TRBV7-2 to TRBJ1-3, with unresolved D. The germline V gene encodes CDR1 SGHTA and CDR2 FQGNSA. This CDR3 contains 13 residues. Trimming cost V 1 base and J 8 bases, with 9 bases left between them. CDR3 residues: CASSLGSGDTIYF. The CDR3 DNA sequence: TGTGCCAGCAGCTTAGGCTCAGGAGACACCATATATTTT.

The chain combines TRBV18 with TRBJ2-1; D is perhaps TRBD2 (6 bases). V was cut by 2 bases and J by 8 bases, with 13 bases left in between. The CDR3 is 14 amino acids. From germline, CDR1 is KGHSH and CDR2 LQKENI. The CDR3 here is CASSPNRRGDEQFF. The DNA for the CDR3 is TGTGCCAGCTCACCAAATAGGCGGGGAGATGAGCAGTTCTTC.

The rearrangement links TRBV7-9 to TRBJ1-2, with TRBD1 matching over 10 bases. The V and J ends lost 4 bases and 2 bases, in that order; junction bases with no gene match: 1. Germline V gene data show CDR1 as SEHNR and CDR2 as FQNEAQ (reference sequence). This CDR3 has 14 residues. The CDR3: CASSWTGGNYGYTF. CDR3 nucleotides: TGTGCCAGCAGCTGGACAGGGGGGAACTATGGCTACACCTTC.

The chain couples TRBV28 to TRBJ1-6, with unresolved D. The CDR3 extends over 14 amino acids. Germline CDR1 reads MDHEN; CDR2 reads SYDVKM. Between the trimmed V and J ends, which lost 9 bases and 0 bases, there was a span of 9 bases. The CDR3 nucleotides are TGTGCCAGTAGCAAGAGCTCCTATAATTCACCCCTCCACTTT. It codes for CASSKSSYNSPLHF. The entire variable domain, with the rest obtained from reference TRBV28 and TRBJ1-6, is as follows: DVKVTQSSRYLVKRTGEKVFLECVQDMDHENMFWYRQDPGLGLRLIYFSYDVKMKEKGDIPEGYSVSREKKERFSLILESASTNQTSMYLCASSKSSYNSPLHFGNGTRLTVT.

The chain is built from TRBV24-1 and TRBJ2-7; 7 bases match TRBD1. V dropped 4 bases and J dropped 3; count of bases not matched to a gene: 11. The germline gives CDR1 KGHDR, CDR2 SFDVKD. The CDR3 has 16 residues. The CDR3 DNA reads TGTGCCACCAGTGACGCTACCGGGACAGCGCTCTACGAGCAGTACTTC. Protein product: CATSDATGTALYEQYF.

The table lists this clone with a count of one. The CDR3 protein is CASSVAGQGDGAAFF. The CDR3 bases are TGTGCCAGCAGCGTAGCTGGACAGGGGGATGGAGCAGCTTTCTTT. The chain uses TRBV9 and TRBJ1-1, with 10 bases identical to TRBD1. The CDR3 spans 15 residues. Germline values: CDR1 SGDLS, CDR2 YYNGEE. V was clipped by 0 bases and J by 10 bases; unmatched bases: 9.

The chain has TRBV30 and TRBJ2-7, with D perhaps matching TRBD2 (6 bases). From germline, CDR1 is GTSNPN and CDR2 SVGIG (reference sequence). V gave up 3 bases and J gave up 2 bases, with 20 bases separating them. The CDR3 is 16 residues long. Written as DNA, the CDR3 is TGTGCCTGGAGCAGCCCCCCCGGGACTTCTACCTACGAGCAGTACTTC. Encoded protein: CAWSSPPGTSTYEQYF. Drawing the rest from reference TRBV30 and TRBJ2-7, the complete variable domain is SQTIHQWPATLVQPVGSPLSLECTVEGTSNPNLYWYRQAAGRGLQLLFYSVGIGQISSEVPQNLSASRPQDRQFILSSKKLLLSDSGFYLCAWSSPPGTSTYEQYFGPGTRLTVT.

V is TRBV27 and J is TRBJ2-7; no reliable D call. This CDR3 is built from 16 residues. The V and J ends lost 5 bases and 3 bases respectively, with 20 bases between them. Germline CDR1 is MNHEY and CDR2 is SMNVEV (reference sequence). CDR3: CASSPDFLGLNYEQYF. The CDR3 coding sequence is TGTGCCAGCAGTCCAGATTTTTTGGGCCTAAACTACGAGCAGTACTTC.

The genes are TRBV3-1 (or the pseudogene TRBV3-2) and TRBJ1-3; 8 bases match TRBD1. The CDR3 loop spans 14 amino acids. Trimming removed 7 bases from V and 4 bases from J; junction bases left unmatched: 6. CDR1 is LGHDT, CDR2 YNNKEL, per germline (reference sequence). The CDR3 is CASTQTGEGNTIYF. The DNA for the CDR3 is TGTGCCAGCACCCAGACAGGGGAGGGAAACACCATATATTTT.

The genes are TRBV3-1 (or the pseudogene TRBV3-2) and TRBJ1-1; D gene uncertain. This CDR3 has 13 amino acids. The V gene's germline CDR1 is LGHDT and CDR2 YNNKEL (reference sequence). The ends were cut back, 4 bases at V and 4 bases at J, with 10 bases in the middle. CDR3: CASSREGGTEAFF. CDR3 nucleotide sequence: TGTGCCAGCAGCCGTGAGGGCGGCACTGAAGCTTTCTTT.

The rearrangement joins TRBV6-2 or TRBV6-3 to TRBJ1-5; D is unclear. Trimming shortened V by 2 bases and J by 1 base, and 9 bases separated the two germline ends. Per the germline V gene, CDR1 is MNHEY and CDR2 is SVGEGT. The CDR3 contains 15 residues. CDR3 sequence: CASSYLRGSNQPQHF. CDR3 coding DNA: TGTGCCAGCAGTTACCTGCGCGGGAGCAATCAGCCCCAGCATTTT.

This rearrangement joins TRBV7-9 to TRBJ1-3; no firm D call. The germline gives CDR1 SEHNR, CDR2 FQNEAQ (reference sequence). Trimming took off 10 bases at V and 2 bases at J, with 12 bases between the two ends. The CDR3 loop spans 13 amino acids. CDR3 DNA: TGTGCCACGAGTGGGGTAGCTGGAAACACCATATATTTT. It specifies CATSGVAGNTIYF.

The rearrangement joins TRBV21-1 to TRBJ2-7; the D segment call TRBD1 is taken from the table without a DNA check. TRBV21-1 corresponds to a pseudogene. The CDR3 sequence is 14 residues long. The CDR3 loop reads CASSKGRQVCEQYF. The CDR3 DNA sequence: TGTGCCAGCAGCAAAGGACGACAGGTCTGCGAGCAGTACTTC.

This sequence joins TRBV13 and TRBJ1-1; 8 bases are shared with TRBD1. The V and J ends lost 6 bases and 0 bases, in that order; junction bases with no gene match: 6. Germline lookup yields CDR1 PRHDT and CDR2 FYEKMQ (reference sequence). The length of the CDR3 is 15 residues. The CDR3 is CASRDRTGLNTEAFF. The CDR3 DNA reads as TGTGCCAGCAGAGATCGGACAGGGTTGAACACTGAAGCTTTCTTT.

This chain uses TRBV10-3 with TRBJ1-5; D gene unclear. Germline values: CDR1 ENHRY, CDR2 SYGVKD. V was trimmed by 3 bases and J by 2 bases, leaving 20 bases between them. The CDR3 has 18 residues. As DNA, the CDR3 is TGTGCCATCAGTGAACCCGCGAGTGGCCAGTGGGGCAATCAGCCCCAGCATTTT. Translation gives CAISEPASGQWGNQPQHF.

The chain combines TRBV6-5 with TRBJ2-3, with D tentatively TRBD1 or TRBD2 (6 bases each). Germline V gives CDR1 MNHEY, CDR2 SVGAGI. V was shortened by 2 bases and J by 3 bases, with 12 bases between the two germline ends. CDR3 length: 15 amino acids. Here the CDR3 DNA reads TGTGCCAGCAGTTACGCCGGGGGCGGGACAGATACGCAGTATTTT. Protein product: CASSYAGGGTDTQYF.

This chain connects TRBV20-1 to TRBJ2-1; either TRBD1 or TRBD2 may supply D (5 bases each). The CDR3 is 12 residues long. V dropped 3 bases and J dropped 10 bases, with 13 bases sitting between them. Germline V gene lookup returns CDR1 DFQATT and CDR2 SNEGSKA (reference sequence). The CDR3 nucleotides read TGCAGTGCTAGTATCGGGACCAGGGAGCAGTTCTTC. Translating gives CSASIGTREQFF.

This sequence joins TRBV27 and TRBJ2-4; 9 bases are a match to TRBD1. The V and J ends lost 7 bases and 7 bases, in that order; junction bases with no gene match: 5. In germline, CDR1 is MNHEY, CDR2 SMNVEV (reference sequence). The CDR3 length is 13 residues. The CDR3 protein is CASKLTGGNIQYF. CDR3 nucleotide sequence: TGTGCCAGCAAACTGACAGGGGGGAACATTCAGTACTTC.

This chain uses TRBV9 with TRBJ2-2, with D unresolved. This CDR3 is 14 amino acids long. V lost 2 bases, J lost 3 bases, and 8 bases lay in between. Germline CDR1 and CDR2: SGDLS and YYNGEE. The DNA for the CDR3 is TGTGCCAGCAGCGTCAACACGTACACCGGGGAGCTGTTTTTT. This translates into CASSVNTYTGELFF.

The CDR3, as DNA: TGTGCCAGCTCACCCCGGGACAGGGTTCGTTCACCCCTCCACTTT. It codes for CASSPRDRVRSPLHF. This chain joins TRBV18 and TRBJ1-6; 9 positions agree with TRBD1. V trimming: 3 bases; J trimming: 9 bases; junction bases outside the gene matches: 6. CDR1 and CDR2 from the germline V gene are KGHSH and LQKENI. The CDR3 loop spans 15 amino acids.

The chain joins TRBV9 to TRBJ1-2; TRBD1 matches at 9 bases. The CDR3 totals 17 residues. V shed 3 bases and J 0 bases; nucleotides not matched to a gene: 9. Germline V gives CDR1 SGDLS, CDR2 YYNGEE. The CDR3 region is CASSGLTGGLANYGYTF. The DNA of the CDR3 is TGTGCCAGCAGCGGATTAACAGGGGGCTTAGCTAACTATGGCTACACCTTC.

This rearrangement joins TRBV2 to TRBJ1-2, with 9 bases fitting TRBD1. Trimming at V came to 11 bases and at J to 6 bases, leaving 10 bases not matched to a gene. The CDR3 consists of 13 residues. The germline V gene has CDR1 SNHLY and CDR2 FYNNEI. This CDR3 reads CAGQGTGLHGYTF. DNA for the CDR3: TGTGCCGGACAAGGGACAGGGCTACATGGCTACACCTTC.

The CDR3 sequence is CASSINLETAYEQYF. In DNA form, the CDR3 reads TGTGCCAGTAGTATAAATTTGGAGACCGCCTACGAGCAGTACTTC. This chain uses TRBV19 with TRBJ2-5; D gene uncertain. The J call may be mistaken, given a closer DNA end match to TRBJ2-7. The germline CDR1 and CDR2 sequences are LNHDA and SQIVND (reference sequence). The CDR3 runs 15 residues.

This clone was picked up one time. V and J are TRBV9 and TRBJ2-5; D perhaps matches TRBD2 (5 bases). Per germline, CDR1 SGDLS and CDR2 YYNGEE. V was cut by 3 bases and J by 5 bases, with 14 bases left in between. The CDR3 length is 14 residues. CDR3 nucleotides: TGTGCCAGCAGCGCAAGTACTAGTTGGGAGACCCAGTACTTC. Translating gives CASSASTSWETQYF.